The T cell receptor (beta chain) described here comes from a study of cytomegalovirus exposure and HLA in healthy donors. Germline lookup yields CDR1 MDHEN and CDR2 SYDVKM. The V gene lost 8 bases and the J gene lost 8 bases, with 18 bases spanning the gap. The CDR3 extends over 14 amino acids. Comment on this clone: Its antigen is still unknown.

The PCR was carried out with 60 Vbeta primers and 13 Jbeta primers. Clones were sequenced by immunoSEQ multiplex PCR, and TCRdb holds only the in-frame ones, with some missing. Among about 76,000 clones listed, 65% to 85% were seen once. General observations from the study: In a later analysis, an Asian-associated ancestry cluster reportedly showed fewer N-insertions than the roughly 710-donor mean. Serostatus for CMV was the only available immune exposure information. The study labeled around 160 TCR beta chains cytomegalovirus-associated.

The V call is TRBV28, the J call TRBJ1-4; D gene unclear. The sample consisted of PBMCs. This clonotype originated in a woman aged 35 to 49 in good health and CMV-seropositive. CDR3 bases: TGTGCCAGCCACGACTCTGGACTGGGCGAAAAACTGTTTTTT. Amino acids: CASHDSGLGEKLFF.